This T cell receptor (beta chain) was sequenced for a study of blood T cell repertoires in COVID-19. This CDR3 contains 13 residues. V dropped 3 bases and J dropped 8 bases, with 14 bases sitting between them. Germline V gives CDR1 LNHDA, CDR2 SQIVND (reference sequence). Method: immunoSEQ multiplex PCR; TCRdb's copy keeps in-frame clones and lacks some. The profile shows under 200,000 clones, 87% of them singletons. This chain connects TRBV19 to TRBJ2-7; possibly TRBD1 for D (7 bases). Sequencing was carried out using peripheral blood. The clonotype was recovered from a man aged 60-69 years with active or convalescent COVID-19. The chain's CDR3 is CASSIGQGGKQYF. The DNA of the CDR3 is TGTGCCAGTAGTATCGGTCAGGGGGGAAAGCAGTACTTC.